This T cell receptor beta chain was sequenced in a study of CD8+ T cells in alopecia areata. RNA extraction was followed by reverse transcription into cDNA, which acted as the sequencing template. TCRdb's copy holds only in-frame clones and misses some; the assay was immunoSEQ multiplex PCR. This sample has 100,000 to 150,000 clones, with under 65% found just once. The sample's treatment: oral pan-JAK inhibitor, 5-10 mg twice daily. Alopecia areata patients provided lesional scalp punch biopsies and peripheral blood, both collected for the study. The V and J ends lost 3 bases and 7 bases, in that order; junction bases with no gene match: 8. Germline CDR1 SEHNR, CDR2 FQNEAQ (reference sequence). This CDR3 region has 14 residues.

The chain links TRBV7-9 to TRBJ1-2, with 7 positions matching TRBD1. The starting material was CD4+ T cells sorted from blood, obtained at week 4, from a patient treated with tofacitinib. This TCR came from a human donor with alopecia areata. The CDR3 DNA reads TGTGCCAGCAGCTTCGACAGGGTGTTCAGTGGCTACACCTTC. Translation gives CASSFDRVFSGYTF.